This TCR beta chain was sequenced for a study of blood T cell repertoires in COVID-19. Study at large: The cDNA or gDNA used as material had been derived from T cells, B-cell-depleted T cells, or PBMCs.

CDR1 and CDR2 (germline): LGHNT, FRNRAP. CDR3 length: 17 residues. Deletions cut 2 bases from V and 9 bases from J, with 20 bases between. The method was immunoSEQ multiplex PCR; TCRdb's version includes in-frame clones alone and lacks a portion of them. The table has some 350,000 clones, around nine tenths seen once. V usage is TRBV12-5 and J usage is TRBJ1-6; D is undetermined. The origin of this receptor is a woman aged 70-85 years with COVID-19, enrolled during active disease. Sequencing used peripheral blood. CDR3 nucleotides: TGTGCTAGTGGTTTGCCACCGGAGTTCAAGGTATGTTCACCCCTCCACTTT. It translates to CASGLPPEFKVCSPLHF.